Following are 22 T cell receptor beta chains from one sample sequenced in a study of prognosis after radiotherapy for stage I lung cancer. The genomic DNA TCR beta CDR3 region underwent two rounds of multiplex PCR. Gene-specific TRBV and TRBJ primers were used in PCR round one. A single record per CDR3 protein comes from TCRdb applying MiXCR to the multiplex PCR reads. The sample has approximately 20,000 distinct CDR3 sequences, roughly 30% seen once. Sample: PBMCs, taken before or after stereotactic body radiation therapy (not recorded which). All receptors come from a donor older than 45 with non-small cell lung cancer.

This clonotype was found many times. This chain uses TRBV20-1 with TRBJ2-1; D not resolved. This CDR3 spans 14 amino acids. The V and J ends lost 5 bases and 7 bases respectively, with 18 bases between them. Per germline, CDR1 DFQATT and CDR2 SNEGSKA (reference sequence). CDR3 nucleotide sequence: TGCAGTGCTGCCATGGACGGGTGGAATAATGAGCAGTTCTTC. Translation: CSAAMDGWNNEQFF.

This clonotype was detected many times. J is TRBJ1-4 and V is TRBV5-1, with 7 bases that match TRBD1. This CDR3 region has 14 residues. V shed 4 bases and J 3 bases; nucleotides not matched to a gene: 3. Germline values: CDR1 SGHRS, CDR2 YFSETQ. CDR3 region: CASSPGTANEKLFF. The CDR3 DNA sequence: TGCGCCAGCAGCCCGGGGACAGCTAATGAAAAACTGTTTTTT.

V and J are TRBV11-2 and TRBJ2-3, with D unresolved. This CDR3 contains 14 residues. CDR1 and CDR2 (germline): SGHAT, FQNNGV. Trimming left V 7 bases short and J 2 bases short, with 13 bases between. This CDR3 reads CASISPWITDTQYF. The CDR3 region has the DNA TGTGCCAGCATCTCACCGTGGATCACAGATACGCAGTATTTT.

Note on this clonotype: This sequence may be a read error, since a much larger clone differs from it by one base. This chain uses TRBV4-1 with TRBJ2-5, with a possible D match to TRBD2 (5 bases). Germline V lookup: CDR1 MGHRA, CDR2 YSYEKL. There are 14 residues in the CDR3. CDR3 loop: CASSQGPEGETKYF. In DNA form, the CDR3 reads TGCGCCAGCAGCCAAGGGCCCGAGGGAGAGACCAAGTACTTC.

The chain uses TRBV7-2 and TRBJ2-7; 9 bases line up with TRBD1. Germline lookup yields CDR1 SGHTA and CDR2 FQGNSA. V was pared by 2 bases and J by 5 bases, with 7 bases of the junction left unmatched. The CDR3 sequence is 15 residues long. CDR3 DNA: TGTGCCAGCAGCTTAACGACAGGGGGAGTGCACGAGCAGTACTTC. Translating gives CASSLTTGGVHEQYF.

This clonotype was picked up many times. V is TRBV2 and J is TRBJ2-7, with D tentatively TRBD1 (5 bases). CDR3 length: 13 amino acids. The germline V and J ends were trimmed by 0 bases and 4 bases, with 7 bases remaining between them. Germline V lookup: CDR1 SNHLY, CDR2 FYNNEI. The CDR3 loop reads CASSEAREYEQYF. CDR3 sequence (DNA): TGTGCCAGCAGTGAAGCCAGGGAATACGAGCAGTACTTC.

The chain carries TRBV20-1 and TRBJ2-7; 8 nucleotides match TRBD2. Germline V lookup: CDR1 DFQATT, CDR2 SNEGSKA (reference sequence). V was clipped by 8 bases and J by 3 bases; unmatched bases: 12. The CDR3 sequence is 14 residues long. CDR3 residues: CSWKGPSGLYEQYF. CDR3 DNA sequence: TGCAGTTGGAAGGGGCCTAGCGGGCTCTACGAGCAGTACTTC.

In this sample, this clonotype turned up many times. The CDR3 bases are TGTGCCAGCAGTTATAAAGGAGAGGATACGCAGTATTTT. The encoded protein is CASSYKGEDTQYF. The rearrangement uses TRBV7-9 and TRBJ2-3; no clear D. This CDR3 region has 13 residues. V was clipped by 6 bases and J by 6 bases, with 13 bases between them. Germline CDR1 and CDR2: SEHNR and FQNEAQ (reference sequence).

The V call is TRBV6-1, the J call TRBJ2-1; 9 nucleotides align to TRBD2. Germline CDR1 MNHNS, CDR2 SASEGT. The CDR3 loop spans 16 amino acids. The trim removed 1 base at V and 2 bases at J, leaving 3 bases unmatched. The CDR3 DNA reads as TGTGCCAGCAGTGAAGATGCGGGAGGGCCCTACAATGAGCAGTTCTTC. It yields the protein CASSEDAGGPYNEQFF.

This clonotype ranks as medium-sized (0.01 to 0.1%). J is TRBJ2-1 and V is TRBV20-1; 8 bases match TRBD1. The ends lost 6 bases at V and 8 bases at J; junction bases unmatched: 12. Germline V gene data show CDR1 as DFQATT and CDR2 as SNEGSKA (reference sequence). The CDR3 runs to 14 residues. The CDR3 coding sequence is TGCAGTGCCGACGGCGCCGACAGGGGTCATGAGCAGTTCTTC. Translation: CSADGADRGHEQFF.

This clonotype is labeled medium-sized. The chain uses TRBV20-1 and TRBJ2-1; 11 positions match TRBD2. The CDR3 loop spans 18 amino acids. In germline, CDR1 is DFQATT, CDR2 SNEGSKA (reference sequence). The CDR3 sequence is CSFIFGLAGFFSYNEQFF. CDR3 nucleotide sequence: TGCAGCTTCATATTCGGACTAGCGGGCTTCTTCTCCTACAATGAGCAGTTCTTC.

Ten or more counts support this clonotype. J is TRBJ2-2 and V is TRBV6-1; the match to TRBD1 covers 7 bases. The CDR3 runs to 17 residues. J lost 7 bases, V lost 6 bases, and 17 bases had no gene match. The germline V gene has CDR1 MNHNS and CDR2 SASEGT. CDR3 bases: TGTGCCAGCAGGGGCCTCGGTGACAGGGTTTGGGGCGGGGAGCTGTTTTTT. Its translation: CASRGLGDRVWGGELFF.

Ten or more counts support this clonotype. The V call is TRBV30, the J call TRBJ2-2, with 15 bases that match TRBD2. The germline CDR1 and CDR2 sequences are GTSNPN and SVGIG (reference sequence). The CDR3 spans 17 residues. V gave up 1 base and J gave up 5 bases; unmatched junction bases: 5. CDR3 loop: CAWSGTSGRAITGELFF. The CDR3 region has the DNA TGTGCCTGGAGTGGGACTAGCGGGAGGGCCATTACCGGGGAGCTGTTTTTT.

There are many counts of this clonotype. The chain employs TRBV20-1 and TRBJ1-5; tentative D call: TRBD1 (5 bases). Trimming stripped 6 bases from V and 1 base from J, with 13 bases between. Germline V CDR1 and CDR2: DFQATT, SNEGSKA (reference sequence). The CDR3 runs to 14 residues. CDR3 nucleotides: TGCAGTGCGAGTTGGGGGATCAGCAATCAGCCCCAGCATTTT. Protein product: CSASWGISNQPQHF.

This clonotype showed up just a few times. A much larger clone lies one base from this, so it may be a read error. The chain recombines TRBV19 with TRBJ2-1; D is undetermined. Germline values: CDR1 LNHDA, CDR2 SQIVND (reference sequence). The CDR3 has 14 residues. The V and J ends lost 3 bases and 7 bases respectively, with 13 bases between them. The CDR3 loop is CASSIYDLENEQFF. The DNA of the CDR3 is TGTGCCAGTAGTATTTATGACCTGGAGAATGAGCAGTTCTTC.

V and J are TRBV4-3 and TRBJ1-3; 7 bases fit TRBD1. The CDR3 covers 14 residues. The trim removed 7 bases at V and 4 bases at J, leaving 7 bases unmatched. CDR1 LGHNA and CDR2 YSLEER come from the germline V gene. The CDR3 loop is CASIKQGTGNTIYF. The CDR3, as DNA: TGCGCCAGCATTAAACAGGGGACCGGAAACACCATATATTTT.

There are a few counts of this clonotype. With only one base between it and a far larger clone, this is likely a read error. This chain uses TRBV6-1 with TRBJ2-5; 15 bases line up with TRBD2. This CDR3 is 18 amino acids long. Germline V CDR1 and CDR2: MNHNS, SASEGT. CDR3 sequence reads: CASSESAGASGTSGRRFF. The CDR3 bases are TGTGCCAGCAGTGAATCGGCGGGGGCATCCGGGACTAGCGGGAGGAGGTTCTTC.

This clonotype was seen ten or more times. The chain joins TRBV7-9 to TRBJ2-7, with D perhaps matching TRBD1 or TRBD2 (5 bases each). The V end was cut by 0 bases, the J end by 2 bases, with 17 bases between. The germline V gene has CDR1 SEHNR and CDR2 FQNEAQ (reference sequence). The CDR3 spans 17 residues. In DNA, the CDR3 is TGTGCCAGCAGCTTAGCGAGGGGACCGATATTTACCTACGAGCAGTACTTC. This codes for CASSLARGPIFTYEQYF.

The sample holds many counts of this clonotype. The chain has TRBV30 and TRBJ2-2; D gene unclear. The CDR3 contains 11 residues. Germline CDR1 reads GTSNPN; CDR2 reads SVGIG (reference sequence). V was cut by 2 bases and J by 7 bases, with 5 bases left in between. Here the CDR3 reads CAWSFVGELFF. CDR3 bases: TGTGCCTGGAGTTTTGTCGGGGAGCTGTTTTTT.

Many counts were recorded for this clonotype. V and J are TRBV24-1 and TRBJ2-3; TRBD2 is a possible D gene (6 bases). The CDR3 is 14 amino acids. The V gene lost 7 bases and the J gene lost 2 bases, with 12 bases spanning the gap. Germline CDR1 reads KGHDR; CDR2 reads SFDVKD. The CDR3 nucleotides read TGTGCCACCAGGGGTAGCGGATTCACAGATACGCAGTATTTT. Protein: CATRGSGFTDTQYF.

Many counts were recorded for this clonotype. At one end the junction does not follow the germline gene, possibly because of a read error. The chain has TRBV2 and TRBJ2-5; 11 nucleotides agree with TRBD2. The CDR3 sequence is 15 residues long. The germline gives CDR1 SNHLY, CDR2 FYNNEI. CDR3 nucleotide sequence: TGTGCCAGCAGAGAAGATAGCGGGAGGGAAGAGACCCAGTACTTC. This encodes CASREDSGREETQYF.

This clonotype showed up many times. The rearrangement joins TRBV6-1 to TRBJ2-7; D might be TRBD2 (6 bases). The CDR3 loop spans 15 amino acids. From germline, CDR1 is MNHNS and CDR2 SASEGT. The V gene lost 4 bases and the J gene lost 0 bases, with 13 bases spanning the gap. The DNA for the CDR3 is TGTGCCAGCAGTGTAGACGGGAGCTCCTCCTACGAGCAGTACTTC. Protein: CASSVDGSSSYEQYF.